A single sample is the source of the 30 T cell receptor beta chains below, sequenced in a study of cytomegalovirus exposure and HLA in healthy donors. The PCR ran on 60 Vbeta and 13 Jbeta primers. The repertoire was sequenced with immunoSEQ multiplex PCR; TCRdb's copy has only in-frame clones and lacks some. The top ten hold more than 1.5% of the sample, which has approximately 180,000 clones, about four fifths seen once. The sequencing input was PBMCs. These receptors were obtained from a woman between 45 and 60 years old in good health and CMV-seronegative.

The CDR3 loop is CASSPGLAGETQYF. The DNA for the CDR3 is TGCGCCAGCAGCCCCGGACTAGCCGGGGAGACCCAGTACTTC. This chain uses TRBV5-1 with TRBJ2-5; 8 bases are a match to TRBD2. The length of the CDR3 is 14 residues. Germline CDR1 SGHRS, CDR2 YFSETQ. With V trimmed by 4 bases and J by 5 bases, 7 bases remained unmatched.

The rearrangement joins TRBV5-1 to TRBJ2-1; TRBD2 aligns across 8 bases. V trimming: 4 bases; J trimming: 1 base; junction bases outside the gene matches: 10. CDR3 size: 17 residues. The germline CDR1 and CDR2 sequences are SGHRS and YFSETQ. The DNA for the CDR3 is TGCGCCAGCAGCCAAGCCACCGGGACTAGTTCCTACAATGAGCAGTTCTTC. This gives the protein CASSQATGTSSYNEQFF.

The chain has TRBV5-6 and TRBJ1-4; TRBD1 aligns across 9 bases. The V gene's germline CDR1 is SGHDT and CDR2 YYEEEE. The length of the CDR3 is 15 residues. Trimming took 3 bases from V and 4 from J; bases not matched to a gene: 4. The CDR3 here is CASSSGQGYNEKLFF. CDR3 sequence (DNA): TGTGCCAGCAGCTCTGGACAGGGGTATAATGAAAAACTGTTTTTT.

V and J are TRBV9 and TRBJ2-3; TRBD2 matches 10 bases. With 3 bases clipped from V and 3 bases from J, the junction kept 4 bases outside the gene matches. This CDR3 is built from 15 residues. CDR1 is SGDLS, CDR2 YYNGEE, per germline. The CDR3 spells CASSGIAGGTDTQYF. The CDR3, as DNA: TGTGCCAGCAGCGGAATAGCGGGAGGAACAGATACGCAGTATTTT.

This chain links TRBV18 with TRBJ1-1, with 10 bases fitting TRBD1. Germline assignment: CDR1 KGHSH and CDR2 LQKENI. CDR3 size: 16 residues. The V gene end was trimmed by 1 base and the J gene end by 1 base; junction bases not matched to a gene: 3. The CDR3 loop is CASSPRRTGGNTEAFF. CDR3 nucleotides: TGTGCCAGCTCACCACGGAGGACAGGGGGGAACACTGAAGCTTTCTTT.

The CDR3 loop is CASSIGAGGEQYF. CDR3 in DNA: TGTGCCAGTAGTATAGGGGCAGGGGGCGAGCAGTACTTC. The chain carries TRBV19 and TRBJ2-7, with 7 bases matching TRBD1. From germline, CDR1 is LNHDA and CDR2 SQIVND (reference sequence). Trimming cost V 1 base and J 6 bases; bases outside gene matches: 3. This CDR3 comprises 13 residues.

This chain uses TRBV14 with TRBJ2-3; 7 nucleotides align to TRBD1. The CDR3 is 13 residues long. Trimming at V came to 3 bases and at J to 5 bases, leaving 2 bases not matched to a gene. The V gene's germline CDR1 is SGHDN and CDR2 FVKESK. CDR3 bases: TGTGCCAGCAGCCACGACAGGGTAGATACGCAGTATTTT. Encoded protein: CASSHDRVDTQYF. Full variable domain (remainder filled in from reference TRBV14 and TRBJ2-3): EAGVTQFPSHSVIEKGQTVTLRCDPISGHDNLYWYRRVMGKEIKFLLHFVKESKQDESGMPNNRFLAERTGGTYSTLKVQPAELEDSGVYFCASSHDRVDTQYFGPGTRLTVL.

This clone was picked up one time. The rearrangement links TRBV7-2 to TRBJ1-6; 9 bases fit TRBD1. This CDR3 is built from 16 residues. Germline V gives CDR1 SGHTA, CDR2 FQGNSA. V lost 6 bases and J lost 4; bases outside the gene matches: 7. Written as DNA, the CDR3 is TGTGCCAGCAGTCGGACAGGGGCCGCTTATAATTCACCCCTCCACTTT. It yields the protein CASSRTGAAYNSPLHF.

This clone was found a few times. The chain carries TRBV2 and TRBJ1-3; D is perhaps TRBD1 (5 bases). V was cut by 5 bases and J by 2 bases, with 10 bases left in between. Germline CDR1 reads SNHLY; CDR2 reads FYNNEI. There are 14 residues in the CDR3. CDR3 loop: CASSRQQAGNTIYF. As DNA, the CDR3 is TGTGCCAGCAGTCGACAGCAGGCTGGAAACACCATATATTTT.

This chain connects TRBV27 to TRBJ1-5; TRBD1 matches at 8 bases. The CDR3 extends over 14 amino acids. Trimming removed 4 bases from V and 6 bases from J; junction bases left unmatched: 5. Germline V gene lookup returns CDR1 MNHEY and CDR2 SMNVEV (reference sequence). The CDR3 spells CASSSGTGIQPQHF. CDR3 nucleotides: TGTGCCAGCAGTTCAGGGACAGGTATTCAGCCCCAGCATTTT.

CDR3 sequence: CASSLYSGTGWSYNEQFF. In DNA form, the CDR3 reads TGCGCCAGCAGCCTCTACTCCGGGACAGGGTGGTCCTACAATGAGCAGTTCTTC. The rearrangement uses TRBV4-3 and TRBJ2-1, with TRBD1 matching 9 bases. The CDR3 totals 18 residues. V lost 4 bases, J lost 1 base, and 11 bases stayed unmatched. CDR1 is LGHNA, CDR2 YSLEER, per germline.

In its sample, this clone was seen once. The chain joins TRBV29-1 to TRBJ2-5; D perhaps matches TRBD2 (6 bases). The length of the CDR3 is 12 residues. V dropped 4 bases and J dropped 4 bases, with 10 bases sitting between them. CDR1 and CDR2 (germline): SQVTM, ANQGSEA. This CDR3 is CSVVLARETQYF. The CDR3 DNA follows: TGCAGCGTTGTACTAGCACGAGAGACCCAGTACTTC.

The chain is built from TRBV5-1 and TRBJ2-5; 8 nucleotides agree with TRBD1. The better agreement between TRBJ2-7 and the DNA end casts doubt on the J call. This CDR3 is 13 amino acids long. Looked up from germline, CDR1 is SGHRS and CDR2 is YFSETQ. As DNA, the CDR3 is TGCGCCAGCAGTTGGGGACAGGACTACGAGCAGTACTTC. Translating gives CASSWGQDYEQYF.

This rearrangement joins TRBV7-2 to TRBJ2-3; 8 bases map to TRBD1. This CDR3 spans 16 amino acids. Germline values: CDR1 SGHTA, CDR2 FQGNSA. V trimming: 4 bases; J trimming: 1 base; junction bases outside the gene matches: 7. The CDR3 bases are TGTGCCAGCAGCTCTCGGACAGGGCGCGGCACAGATACGCAGTATTTT. Its translation: CASSSRTGRGTDTQYF.

This chain uses TRBV6-1 with TRBJ2-7, with TRBD1 matching 8 bases. This CDR3 is built from 15 residues. Germline V gene data show CDR1 as MNHNS and CDR2 as SASEGT. V was clipped by 4 bases and J by 1 base; unmatched bases: 6. CDR3 bases: TGTGCCAGCAGTGCCCAGGGGGCGCGTTCCTACGAGCAGTACTTC. Its translation: CASSAQGARSYEQYF.

The rearrangement uses TRBV4-3 and TRBJ2-7; 7 bases align to TRBD2. Germline V gene data show CDR1 as LGHNA and CDR2 as YSLEER. This CDR3 has 15 amino acids. The trim removed 4 bases at V and 1 base at J, leaving 7 bases unmatched. The CDR3 spells CASSRGGSLSYEQYF. The DNA of the CDR3 is TGCGCCAGCAGCCGGGGGGGGAGTCTATCCTACGAGCAGTACTTC.

This chain uses TRBV6-1 with TRBJ1-2; 7 positions agree with TRBD1. Germline-derived CDR1 and CDR2 are MNHNS and SASEGT. The CDR3 has 14 residues. V trimming: 4 bases; J trimming: 4 bases; junction bases outside the gene matches: 6. This CDR3 reads CASSASTGIYGYTF. The CDR3 DNA sequence: TGTGCCAGCAGTGCCTCGACAGGGATCTATGGCTACACCTTC.

V usage is TRBV6-4 and J usage is TRBJ2-1; 13 bases match TRBD2. CDR3 size: 15 residues. CDR1 is MRHNA, CDR2 SNTAGT, per germline. The trim removed 5 bases at V and 4 bases at J, leaving 2 bases unmatched. The CDR3 sequence: CASSLTSGRYNEQFF. The CDR3 DNA is TGTGCCAGCAGTCTGACTAGCGGGAGGTACAATGAGCAGTTCTTC.

The genes are TRBV5-1 and TRBJ1-4; D is unresolved. CDR3 length: 16 residues. The V and J ends lost 2 bases and 0 bases respectively, with 11 bases between them. The V gene's germline CDR1 is SGHRS and CDR2 YFSETQ. CDR3 bases: TGCGCCAGCAGCTTCTTGGTCGGGGCAACTAATGAAAAACTGTTTTTT. This translates into CASSFLVGATNEKLFF. The entire variable domain, with the rest obtained from reference TRBV5-1 and TRBJ1-4, is as follows: KAGVTQTPRYLIKTRGQQVTLSCSPISGHRSVSWYQQTPGQGLQFLFEYFSETQRNKGNFPGRFSGRQFSNSRSEMNVSTLELGDSALYLCASSFLVGATNEKLFFGSGTQLSVL.

The V and J genes are TRBV6-5 and TRBJ1-1, with D perhaps matching TRBD1 (5 bases). Germline-derived CDR1 and CDR2 are MNHEY and SVGAGI. With 6 bases removed from V and 1 base from J, the gap between germline ends came to 15 bases. This CDR3 comprises 15 residues. In DNA, the CDR3 is TGTGCCAGCAGCCTCCTCAGGGTCGGGAACACTGAAGCTTTCTTT. Its translation: CASSLLRVGNTEAFF.

This clone was observed a handful of times. Other DNA sequences from this sample encode an identical CDR3 as well. The chain joins TRBV27 to TRBJ2-3; TRBD2 matches 8 bases. Germline V lookup: CDR1 MNHEY, CDR2 SMNVEV (reference sequence). After removal of 6 bases from V and 3 bases from J, the junction contained 5 bases not matched to a gene. The CDR3 totals 14 residues. In nucleotides, the CDR3 is TGTGCCAGCAGGACGGGAGGGCAAACAGATACGCAGTATTTT. Translated, it gives CASRTGGQTDTQYF.

The chain has TRBV11-1 and TRBJ1-2; a possible D gene is TRBD1 (6 bases). Trimming removed 1 base at V and 7 bases at J, with 13 bases between. The CDR3 consists of 14 residues. The germline CDR1 and CDR2 sequences are SGHAT and FQDESV (reference sequence). The CDR3 bases are TGTGCCAGCAGCTTAGAACAGGGTGTGTCTGGCTACACCTTC. It codes for CASSLEQGVSGYTF.

V is TRBV7-8 and J is TRBJ2-7; a weak D match, TRBD2 (6 bases). Trimming removed 5 bases at V and 1 base at J, with 15 bases between. The CDR3 extends over 15 amino acids. The V gene's germline CDR1 is SGHVS and CDR2 FQNEAQ. Written as DNA, the CDR3 is TGTGCCAGCAGCCCAACCGTGGGAGGATCCTACGAGCAGTACTTC. Translating it yields CASSPTVGGSYEQYF.

This clone was seen a handful of times. V and J are TRBV5-1 and TRBJ2-3, with D possibly TRBD1 on 5 matching bases. This CDR3 region has 13 residues. Trimming cost V 3 bases and J 6 bases, with 11 bases left between them. From germline, CDR1 is SGHRS and CDR2 YFSETQ. The CDR3, as DNA: TGCGCCAGCAGCTCACCAGGGAAGGATACGCAGTATTTT. It translates to CASSSPGKDTQYF. Full variable domain (remainder filled in from reference TRBV5-1 and TRBJ2-3): KAGVTQTPRYLIKTRGQQVTLSCSPISGHRSVSWYQQTPGQGLQFLFEYFSETQRNKGNFPGRFSGRQFSNSRSEMNVSTLELGDSALYLCASSSPGKDTQYFGPGTRLTVL.

For this clone: At one boundary the junction diverges from the germline segment, which might be a read error. Different DNA sequences within this sample yield the same CDR3. The V gene is TRBV6-5, the J gene TRBJ1-1; D may be TRBD1 (6 bases). CDR1 is MNHEY and CDR2 is SVGAGI in the germline V gene. The CDR3 contains 15 residues. CDR3 sequence: CASSTGQWLNTEAFF. CDR3 sequence (DNA): TGTGCCAGCAGTACCGGACAGTGGTTGAACACTGAGGCTTTCTTT.

The chain has TRBV28 and TRBJ1-1, with D unresolved. V gave up 6 bases and J gave up 1 base, with 12 bases separating them. The CDR3 is made up of 14 amino acids. From germline, CDR1 is MDHEN and CDR2 SYDVKM. The CDR3: CASSPGGSNTEAFF. In DNA form, the CDR3 reads TGTGCCAGCAGCCCCGGAGGGTCGAACACTGAAGCTTTCTTT.

The chain has TRBV7-9 and TRBJ2-5; 15 bases fit TRBD2. The CDR3 length is 18 residues. After removal of 4 bases from V and 2 bases from J, the junction contained 8 bases not matched to a gene. Germline V gene data show CDR1 as SEHNR and CDR2 as FQNEAQ (reference sequence). CDR3 in amino acids: CASSYGLAGGGLQETQYF. The CDR3 DNA reads as TGTGCCAGCAGCTACGGACTAGCGGGAGGGGGACTTCAAGAGACCCAGTACTTC. Complete variable domain (other parts from reference TRBV7-9 and TRBJ2-5): DTGVSQNPRHKITKRGQNVTFRCDPISEHNRLYWYRQTLGQGPEFLTYFQNEAQLEKSRLLSDRFSAERPKGSFSTLEIQRTEQGDSAMYLCASSYGLAGGGLQETQYFGPGTRLLVL.

The genes are TRBV5-6 and TRBJ1-2, with D tentatively TRBD1 (6 bases). CDR3 length equals 14 residues. Germline lookup yields CDR1 SGHDT and CDR2 YYEEEE. With 7 bases removed from V and 2 bases from J, the gap between germline ends came to 15 bases. The CDR3 region is CASRGDTGNYGYTF. The CDR3 DNA follows: TGTGCCAGCCGAGGGGACACTGGAAACTATGGCTACACCTTC.

The V and J genes are TRBV9 and TRBJ2-5, with D perhaps TRBD2 (5 bases). The CDR3 covers 14 residues. V was cut by 1 base and J by 5 bases, with 12 bases left in between. Per the germline V gene, CDR1 is SGDLS and CDR2 is YYNGEE. The CDR3 protein is CASSVSGVRETQYF. DNA of the CDR3: TGTGCCAGCAGCGTATCCGGGGTTAGGGAGACCCAGTACTTC.

The chain uses TRBV5-1 and TRBJ1-3, with a tentative D call TRBD1 (5 bases). Per the germline V gene, CDR1 is SGHRS and CDR2 is YFSETQ. V lost 4 bases and J 2 bases, leaving 10 bases between the germline ends. The CDR3 is 14 residues long. CDR3 sequence: CASSQTGAGNTIYF. The CDR3, as DNA: TGCGCCAGCAGCCAAACAGGAGCTGGAAACACCATATATTTT.